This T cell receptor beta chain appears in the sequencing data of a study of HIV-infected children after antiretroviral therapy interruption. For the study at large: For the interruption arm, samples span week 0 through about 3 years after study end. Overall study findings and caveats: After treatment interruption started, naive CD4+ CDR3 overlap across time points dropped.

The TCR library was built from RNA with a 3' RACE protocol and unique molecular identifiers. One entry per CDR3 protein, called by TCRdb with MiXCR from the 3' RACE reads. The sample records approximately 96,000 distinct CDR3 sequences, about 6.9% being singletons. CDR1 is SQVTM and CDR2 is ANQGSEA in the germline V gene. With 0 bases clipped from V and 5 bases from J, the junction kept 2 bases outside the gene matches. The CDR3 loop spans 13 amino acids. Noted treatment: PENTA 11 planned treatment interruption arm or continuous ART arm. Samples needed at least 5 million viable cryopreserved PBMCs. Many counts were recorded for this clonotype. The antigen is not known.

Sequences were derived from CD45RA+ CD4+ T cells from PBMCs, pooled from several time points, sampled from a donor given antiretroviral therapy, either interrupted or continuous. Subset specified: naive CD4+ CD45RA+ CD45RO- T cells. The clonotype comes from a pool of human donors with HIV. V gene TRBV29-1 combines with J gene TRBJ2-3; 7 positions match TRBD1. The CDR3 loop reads CSVEDRGRDTQYF. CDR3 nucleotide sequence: TGCAGCGTTGAAGATAGGGGGCGAGATACGCAGTATTTT.